Sequencing of this T cell receptor (beta chain) was carried out in a study of T cells in localized non-small cell lung cancer. Repertoires were generated with immunoSEQ multiplex PCR, while TCRdb's copy carries only in-frame clones and drops some. The repertoire holds roughly 16,000 clones, with 85% as singletons. This CDR3 is 16 amino acids long. Trimming cost V 3 bases and J 2 bases; bases outside gene matches: 7. Germline loops: CDR1 LGHNA, CDR2 YNFKEQ. The sequences come from peripheral blood, collected before any cancer treatment. The chain uses TRBV4-2 and TRBJ2-7; TRBD1 agrees at 10 bases. The TCR comes from a woman aged 35-70 years with stage I lung adenocarcinoma. DNA for the CDR3: TGTGCCAGCAGCCAGGCGACAGGACAGGGGGCCTACGAGCAGTACTTC. This codes for CASSQATGQGAYEQYF.